These 25 T cell receptor beta chains share one sample of origin, sequenced in a study of a mutant IDH1 vaccine in newly diagnosed glioma. The protocol was immunoSEQ multiplex PCR, while the TCRdb copy is restricted to in-frame clones and leaves out a portion. The sample records more than 55,000 clones, roughly four fifths being singletons. Their antigen targets remain unknown. The time point here: week 11, during vaccination. One vaccine dose held 300 ug of mutant IDH1 20-mer peptide and came with topical imiquimod. This material consisted of PBMCs, taken from a glioma patient whose treatment included an IDH1 peptide vaccine. Every receptor here comes from a man aged 25 to 40 with glioma.

Regarding this clone: The DNA is left out, because the CDR3 cannot be placed on it with certainty; the CDR3 is given as TCRdb lists it. The chain carries TRBV29-1 and TRBJ2-5. Termini included, the CDR3 measures 13 amino acids. The germline gives CDR1 SQVTM, CDR2 ANQGSEA. The CDR3 sequence is CSVAPAAQETQYF.

V and J are TRBV5-4 and TRBJ1-1; D remains unclear. There are 15 residues in the CDR3. Trimming removed 0 bases at V and 1 base at J, with 10 bases between. Germline-derived CDR1 and CDR2 are SGHNT and YYREEE (reference sequence). The chain's CDR3 is CASSLVGNKNTEAFF. The CDR3 DNA follows: TGTGCCAGCAGCTTGGTTGGGAATAAGAACACTGAAGCTTTCTTT.

V and J are TRBV6-1 and TRBJ1-6; D is unresolved. Germline CDR1 reads MNHNS; CDR2 reads SASEGT. The CDR3 has 13 amino acids. Trimming left V 7 bases short and J 10 bases short, with 14 bases between. For the CDR3, the DNA is TGTGCCAGCAAAGAGGCCCCAGTCTCACCCCTCCACTTT. Its protein product is CASKEAPVSPLHF.

The chain recombines TRBV5-1 with TRBJ1-2; D remains ambiguous. The germline V and J ends were trimmed by 5 bases and 2 bases, with 22 bases remaining between them. This CDR3 has 17 amino acids. Germline V gives CDR1 SGHRS, CDR2 YFSETQ. Here the CDR3 reads CASSLHSVSEGNYGYTF. The CDR3, as DNA: TGCGCCAGCAGTCTCCATTCCGTATCGGAAGGCAACTATGGCTACACCTTC.

V usage is TRBV4-1 and J usage is TRBJ1-2; D not certain. This CDR3 spans 16 amino acids. V lost 0 bases and J 1 base, leaving 12 bases between the germline ends. Germline V gives CDR1 MGHRA, CDR2 YSYEKL. CDR3 DNA sequence: TGCGCCAGCAGCCAAGATCTGGCCTCCCTTAACTATGGCTACACCTTC. Translating gives CASSQDLASLNYGYTF.

J is TRBJ1-1 and V is TRBV2, with TRBD1 matching over 7 bases. Trimming removed 5 bases from V and 2 bases from J; junction bases left unmatched: 5. This CDR3 comprises 14 residues. Per the germline V gene, CDR1 is SNHLY and CDR2 is FYNNEI. The CDR3 spells CASSKDRTNTEAFF. In DNA form, the CDR3 reads TGTGCCAGCAGTAAGGACAGGACCAACACTGAAGCTTTCTTT. The variable domain in full, with the rest retrieved from reference TRBV2 and TRBJ1-1, is EPEVTQTPSHQVTQMGQEVILRCVPISNHLYFYWYRQILGQKVEFLVSFYNNEISEKSEIFDDQFSVERPDGSNFTLKIRSTKLEDSAMYFCASSKDRTNTEAFFGQGTRLTVV.

This chain uses TRBV28 with TRBJ1-2, with D maybe TRBD1 (6 bases). Trimming took 4 bases from V and 4 from J, leaving 19 bases between them. The CDR3 has 16 residues. Germline CDR1 MDHEN, CDR2 SYDVKM. CDR3 in DNA: TGTGCCAGCAGTTCAACCACAGGGTCTTCGGTCTATGGCTACACCTTC. Its protein product is CASSSTTGSSVYGYTF.

The chain employs TRBV15 and TRBJ2-2, with D maybe TRBD2 (5 bases). The CDR3 is made up of 14 amino acids. The germline V and J ends were trimmed by 0 bases and 9 bases, with 11 bases remaining between them. The germline gives CDR1 LNHNV, CDR2 YYDKDF (reference sequence). The CDR3 coding sequence is TGTGCCACCAGCAGAGATGACGACTACCGGGAGCTGTTTTTT. Translating it yields CATSRDDDYRELFF.

This clone appeared a few times. The V and J genes are TRBV28 and TRBJ1-4; no firm D call. The CDR3 consists of 13 residues. From germline, CDR1 is MDHEN and CDR2 SYDVKM. V lost 5 bases and J 1 base, leaving 5 bases between the germline ends. The CDR3 loop is CASSGGTNEKLFF. The CDR3 nucleotides are TGTGCCAGCAGTGGAGGAACTAATGAAAAACTGTTTTTT. Full variable domain (outside the CDR3, taken from reference TRBV28 and TRBJ1-4): DVKVTQSSRYLVKRTGEKVFLECVQDMDHENMFWYRQDPGLGLRLIYFSYDVKMKEKGDIPEGYSVSREKKERFSLILESASTNQTSMYLCASSGGTNEKLFFGSGTQLSVL.

This clone appeared a few times. This chain uses TRBV29-1 with TRBJ1-4; 9 bases align to TRBD1. Germline V gene sequence: CDR1 SQVTM, CDR2 ANQGSEA. The CDR3 sequence is 13 residues long. V was pared by 6 bases and J by 7 bases, with 6 bases of the junction left unmatched. Written as DNA, the CDR3 is TGCAGCGTCGGGACAGGGACCGCTGAAAAACTGTTTTTT. Translated: CSVGTGTAEKLFF.

This clone was found a few times. V usage is TRBV9 and J usage is TRBJ2-3; 9 bases fit TRBD2. Germline V lookup: CDR1 SGDLS, CDR2 YYNGEE. Trimming took 0 bases from V and 2 from J; bases not matched to a gene: 7. The CDR3 is 17 residues long. CDR3 in amino acids: CASSVAVSGGYTDTQYF. The CDR3 nucleotides are TGTGCCAGCAGCGTAGCGGTGAGCGGGGGGTACACAGATACGCAGTATTTT.

The genes are TRBV9 and TRBJ1-4; D is ambiguous. The V end was cut by 3 bases, the J end by 5 bases, with 8 bases between. Germline-derived CDR1 and CDR2 are SGDLS and YYNGEE. The CDR3 is 13 amino acids. This chain's CDR3 is CASSDEANEKLFF. CDR3 sequence (DNA): TGTGCCAGCAGCGATGAGGCGAATGAAAAACTGTTTTTT.

This rearrangement joins TRBV6-5 to TRBJ1-1; D might be TRBD1 (6 bases). The CDR3 length is 14 residues. The germline V gene has CDR1 MNHEY and CDR2 SVGAGI. Trimming removed 5 bases at V and 4 bases at J, with 14 bases between. CDR3 DNA sequence: TGTGCCAGCAGTCGAAACAGGGACGGCACTGAAGCTTTCTTT. It is translated as CASSRNRDGTEAFF.

CDR3 coding DNA: TGCGCCAGCAGCCAAGAATCGGGCCAGGGAGGCCAGCCCCAGCATTTT. Translating it yields CASSQESGQGGQPQHF. The chain joins TRBV4-1 to TRBJ1-5; D perhaps matches TRBD1 (5 bases). The V end was cut by 0 bases, the J end by 7 bases, with 16 bases between. The CDR3 length is 16 residues. Germline V gene lookup returns CDR1 MGHRA and CDR2 YSYEKL.

The chain couples TRBV5-8 to TRBJ2-4; D is unclear. The CDR3 loop spans 14 amino acids. The V end lost 0 bases, the J end lost 0 bases, and 4 bases lay between the germline ends. Germline V gene data show CDR1 as SGHTS and CDR2 as YDEGEE. Here the CDR3 reads CASSLVGAKNIQYF. CDR3 bases: TGTGCCAGCAGCTTGGTCGGAGCCAAAAACATTCAGTACTTC. The entire variable domain, with the rest obtained from reference TRBV5-8 and TRBJ2-4, is as follows: EAGVTQSPTHLIKTRGQQATLRCSPISGHTSVYWYQQALGLGLQFLLWYDEGEERNRGNFPPRFSGRQFPNYSSELNVNALELEDSALYLCASSLVGAKNIQYFGAGTRLSVL.

In DNA, the CDR3 is TGTGCCAGTGCCGGCCAAGGCAGGTTCTACGAGCAGTACTTC. It is translated as CASAGQGRFYEQYF. V and J are TRBV19 and TRBJ2-7; D ambiguous. Germline lookup yields CDR1 LNHDA and CDR2 SQIVND (reference sequence). This CDR3 contains 14 residues. Trimming removed 8 bases from V and 3 bases from J, with 17 bases in between. The variable domain in full, with the rest retrieved from reference TRBV19 and TRBJ2-7, is DGGITQSPKYLFRKEGQNVTLSCEQNLNHDAMYWYRQDPGQGLRLIYYSQIVNDFQKGDIAEGYSVSREKKESFPLTVTSAQKNPTAFYLCASAGQGRFYEQYFGPGTRLTVT.

The chain uses TRBV10-3 and TRBJ2-7; the D gene is possibly TRBD2 (6 bases). Per germline, CDR1 ENHRY and CDR2 SYGVKD. The CDR3 has 17 amino acids. Trimming took 2 bases from V and 3 from J, leaving 20 bases between them. The CDR3 sequence: CAISEPGVHGLVYEQYF. Written as DNA, the CDR3 is TGTGCCATCAGTGAGCCGGGGGTCCACGGCCTGGTCTACGAGCAGTACTTC.

The V call is TRBV15, the J call TRBJ2-2; possible D gene TRBD2, 5 bases. Germline lookup yields CDR1 LNHNV and CDR2 YYDKDF (reference sequence). The CDR3 has 16 residues. Deletions cut 1 base from V and 3 bases from J, with 12 bases between. The CDR3 nucleotides are TGTGCCACCAGCAGAGGTGCTAGCTCAGACACCGGGGAGCTGTTTTTT. This sequence encodes CATSRGASSDTGELFF.

This clone was counted once. The V call is TRBV15, the J call TRBJ2-5; 8 nucleotides line up with TRBD1. This CDR3 is built from 17 residues. Per germline, CDR1 LNHNV and CDR2 YYDKDF (reference sequence). The V and J ends lost 1 base and 6 bases, in that order; junction bases with no gene match: 13. The CDR3 DNA is TGTGCCACCAGCAGAGGCCCCCCCGGGACAGGAGCGAAGACCCAGTACTTC. Encoded protein: CATSRGPPGTGAKTQYF.

The chain uses TRBV5-4 and TRBJ2-5; TRBD1 agrees at 7 bases. Germline assignment: CDR1 SGHNT and CDR2 YYREEE (reference sequence). J lost 2 bases, V lost 3 bases, and 4 bases had no gene match. The CDR3 runs 14 residues. The CDR3 loop reads CASSWRTGQETQYF. The CDR3 DNA is TGTGCCAGCAGCTGGAGGACAGGTCAAGAGACCCAGTACTTC.

This rearrangement joins TRBV7-9 to TRBJ2-7; D gene unclear. Germline CDR1 and CDR2: SEHNR and FQNEAQ (reference sequence). The CDR3 contains 11 residues. Trimming shortened V by 3 bases and J by 4 bases, and 4 bases separated the two germline ends. DNA of the CDR3: TGTGCCAGCAGCTTGCAGTACGAGCAGTACTTC. Amino acid sequence: CASSLQYEQYF.

The chain recombines TRBV9 with TRBJ1-6; D ambiguous. The V gene lost 4 bases and the J gene lost 9 bases, with 23 bases spanning the gap. This CDR3 is 17 amino acids long. The germline V gene has CDR1 SGDLS and CDR2 YYNGEE. Written as DNA, the CDR3 is TGTGCCAGCAGCCTCAAGTACCCATACAAGTTAATTTCACCCCTCCACTTT. This encodes CASSLKYPYKLISPLHF.

The chain uses TRBV5-1 and TRBJ2-5, with D tentatively TRBD2 (5 bases). The better agreement between TRBJ2-7 and the DNA end casts doubt on the J call. The germline V gene has CDR1 SGHRS and CDR2 YFSETQ. This CDR3 is 15 amino acids long. Here the CDR3 reads CASSLGLFREGEQYF. The CDR3 DNA reads TGCGCCAGCAGCTTGGGGTTGTTTCGGGAAGGCGAGCAGTACTTC.

The chain links TRBV2 to TRBJ2-1, with D maybe TRBD2 (6 bases). Trimming pared 4 bases from V and 0 bases from J, leaving 16 bases between. The CDR3 contains 17 residues. Germline V CDR1 and CDR2: SNHLY, FYNNEI. Here the CDR3 reads CASSGVIAAHSYNEQFF. The CDR3 coding sequence is TGTGCCAGCAGTGGGGTGATAGCGGCTCACTCCTACAATGAGCAGTTCTTC.

A few counts support this clone. One end of the junction does not line up with germline, which may come from a read error. The rearrangement joins TRBV4-2 to TRBJ2-1, with 8 bases lining up with TRBD2. Per the germline V gene, CDR1 is LGHNA and CDR2 is YNFKEQ. The CDR3 is 14 residues long. The CDR3 DNA reads as TGTGCCAGCAGCCAAGATCGGGTTGCGGGGGGCGGGCTCTTC. This sequence encodes CASSQDRVAGGGLF.